This T cell receptor beta chain was captured by sequencing in a study of OX40 agonist ivuxolimab in advanced cancers. Generated by immunoSEQ multiplex PCR, the TCRdb table keeps only in-frame clones and is missing some. This sample has fewer than 85,000 clones, with more than 90% found just once. With 5 bases removed from V and 1 base from J, the gap between germline ends came to 8 bases. The CDR3 length is 13 residues. The germline V gene encodes CDR1 SGHRS and CDR2 YFSETQ. The chain has TRBV5-1 and TRBJ2-3; no firm D call. This TCR derives from an adult with an advanced solid tumor such as melanoma, head and neck, liver or kidney cancer. Sequencing used CD4+ or CD8+ T cells sorted from blood, obtained in a trial of the OX40 agonist ivuxolimab. The CDR3 here is CASSPLRTDTQYF. The CDR3 DNA follows: TGCGCCAGCAGTCCGCTCCGCACAGATACGCAGTATTTT.